The 29 T cell receptor beta chains below all came from one sample that was sequenced in a study of OX40 agonist ivuxolimab in advanced cancers. The repertoire was sequenced with immunoSEQ multiplex PCR; TCRdb's copy has only in-frame clones and lacks some. The sample records around 86,000 clones, around 93% being singletons. The source material was CD4+ or CD8+ T cells sorted from blood, sampled in a trial of the OX40 agonist ivuxolimab. The source of these receptors is an adult with an advanced solid tumor such as melanoma, head and neck, liver or kidney cancer.

The chain is built from TRBV7-2 and TRBJ1-5; unclear D gene. The CDR3 has 15 residues. Trimming stripped 1 base from V and 7 bases from J, with 14 bases between. The germline gives CDR1 SGHTA, CDR2 FQGNSA. For the CDR3, the DNA is TGTGCCAGCAGCTTAGACTCGGACTCGGGGCAGCCCCAGCATTTT. Amino acid sequence: CASSLDSDSGQPQHF.

V gene TRBV7-2 combines with J gene TRBJ2-7, with TRBD2 matching over 7 bases. Per the germline V gene, CDR1 is SGHTA and CDR2 is FQGNSA. The V segment lost 3 bases and the J segment 2 bases; nucleotides outside the gene matches: 4. The CDR3 is 14 amino acids. The CDR3 is CASSFGGGAYEQYF. For the CDR3, the DNA is TGTGCCAGCAGCTTTGGCGGGGGAGCCTACGAGCAGTACTTC.

The genes are TRBV7-6 and TRBJ2-1; 10 nucleotides agree with TRBD1. The CDR3 loop spans 16 amino acids. CDR1 and CDR2 (germline): SGHVS, FNYEAQ. V dropped 5 bases and J dropped 4; count of bases not matched to a gene: 8. The CDR3 coding sequence is TGTGCCAGCAGCCTAGGCGACAGGGGGCGGTACAATGAGCAGTTCTTC. It codes for CASSLGDRGRYNEQFF.

The chain links TRBV5-4 to TRBJ2-1; the match to TRBD2 covers 9 bases. There are 16 residues in the CDR3. The germline V gene encodes CDR1 SGHNT and CDR2 YYREEE (reference sequence). V lost 2 bases, J lost 5 bases, and 8 bases stayed unmatched. This CDR3 is CASSFRYSGSHNEQFF. The CDR3 DNA follows: TGTGCCAGCAGCTTCCGGTATAGCGGGAGCCACAATGAGCAGTTCTTC.

The chain employs TRBV7-3 and TRBJ2-7, with D possibly TRBD2 on 7 matching bases. The CDR3 is made up of 15 amino acids. Germline lookup yields CDR1 SGHTA and CDR2 FQGTGA. V gave up 3 bases and J gave up 2 bases, with 14 bases separating them. This CDR3 is CASSLGASGTYEQYF. As DNA, the CDR3 is TGTGCCAGCAGCTTGGGGGCTAGCGGCACCTACGAGCAGTACTTC.

This clone has a single count. The chain links TRBV4-1 to TRBJ1-1, with a tentative D call TRBD1 (5 bases). Between the trimmed V and J ends, which lost 0 bases and 2 bases, there was a span of 10 bases. This CDR3 has 15 amino acids. The germline V gene has CDR1 MGHRA and CDR2 YSYEKL. The CDR3 DNA reads as TGCGCCAGCAGCCAAGATCGGGGGACCAACACTGAAGCTTTCTTT. Translation: CASSQDRGTNTEAFF.

The V call is TRBV30, the J call TRBJ2-7, with 8 bases identical to TRBD2. The trim removed 0 bases at V and 7 bases at J, leaving 14 bases unmatched. Germline V gene lookup returns CDR1 GTSNPN and CDR2 SVGIG (reference sequence). CDR3 length equals 16 residues. The DNA of the CDR3 is TGTGCCTGGAGTGTACCCAGCGGGAGTCCTTTGGGGGAGCAGTACTTC. Translating it yields CAWSVPSGSPLGEQYF.

V is TRBV4-1 and J is TRBJ1-1, with 8 bases that match TRBD1. The CDR3 has 14 amino acids. From germline, CDR1 is MGHRA and CDR2 YSYEKL. The V segment lost 4 bases and the J segment 1 base; nucleotides outside the gene matches: 2. The CDR3 loop reads CASSRGQANTEAFF. For the CDR3, the DNA is TGCGCCAGCAGCCGGGGACAGGCGAACACTGAAGCTTTCTTT.

The chain carries TRBV9 and TRBJ2-7; 10 bases are a match to TRBD1. This CDR3 is 14 amino acids long. V gave up 4 bases and J gave up 1 base; unmatched junction bases: 2. Germline CDR1 SGDLS, CDR2 YYNGEE. The CDR3 bases are TGTGCCAGCAGCCTGGGACAGGGGTCCTACGAGCAGTACTTC. It codes for CASSLGQGSYEQYF.

V usage is TRBV5-4 and J usage is TRBJ1-4; D remains ambiguous. The CDR3 is made up of 13 amino acids. V lost 2 bases and J lost 8, with 10 bases in between. CDR1 is SGHNT and CDR2 is YYREEE in the germline V gene (reference sequence). CDR3 DNA sequence: TGTGCCAGCAGCTTCGTTCCCTTGGAAAAACTGTTTTTT. Translated: CASSFVPLEKLFF.

This clone was counted a single time. The V gene is TRBV5-5, the J gene TRBJ1-5, with 8 nucleotides matching TRBD1. Trimming removed 0 bases from V and 6 bases from J; junction bases left unmatched: 20. CDR1 SGHKS and CDR2 YYEKEE come from the germline V gene (reference sequence). The CDR3 has 20 amino acids. CDR3 nucleotides: TGTGCCAGCAGCTTGGGAAAGAGGACAGGGATTTGGTGGGTCGGTCAGCCCCAGCATTTT. This translates into CASSLGKRTGIWWVGQPQHF.

The chain recombines TRBV7-9 with TRBJ1-1; unclear D gene. The CDR3 is 13 amino acids. Germline V gives CDR1 SEHNR, CDR2 FQNEAQ (reference sequence). The V gene lost 5 bases and the J gene lost 6 bases, with 13 bases spanning the gap. CDR3 loop: CASSPEEPPEAFF. The CDR3 nucleotides read TGTGCCAGCAGCCCAGAGGAGCCCCCTGAAGCTTTCTTT. The variable domain in full, completed from reference TRBV7-9 and TRBJ1-1, reads DTGVSQNPRHKITKRGQNVTFRCDPISEHNRLYWYRQTLGQGPEFLTYFQNEAQLEKSRLLSDRFSAERPKGSFSTLEIQRTEQGDSAMYLCASSPEEPPEAFFGQGTRLTVV.

The V and J genes are TRBV4-1 and TRBJ1-1; 11 nucleotides agree with TRBD1. This CDR3 has 15 amino acids. With V trimmed by 1 base and J by 4 bases, 2 bases remained unmatched. CDR1 is MGHRA and CDR2 is YSYEKL in the germline V gene. This CDR3 is CASSQGGQGATEAFF. CDR3 bases: TGCGCCAGCAGCCAAGGTGGACAGGGGGCCACTGAAGCTTTCTTT.

The chain links TRBV7-9 to TRBJ2-1; either TRBD1 or TRBD2 may supply D (5 bases each). Germline V gene lookup returns CDR1 SEHNR and CDR2 FQNEAQ (reference sequence). The V end was cut by 1 base, the J end by 12 bases, with 7 bases between. The CDR3 totals 11 residues. CDR3 sequence (DNA): TGTGCCAGCAGCTTAGGGGGGAGGCAGTTCTTC. This encodes CASSLGGRQFF.

This chain joins TRBV7-9 and TRBJ2-7; D is ambiguous. Trimming stripped 5 bases from V and 7 bases from J, with 15 bases between. The CDR3 contains 13 residues. Germline V CDR1 and CDR2: SEHNR, FQNEAQ (reference sequence). The CDR3 loop reads CASSQEQGWEQYF. In DNA form, the CDR3 reads TGTGCCAGCAGCCAAGAACAAGGGTGGGAGCAGTACTTC.

The chain employs TRBV19 and TRBJ1-5; D is undetermined. Germline V gene data show CDR1 as LNHDA and CDR2 as SQIVND (reference sequence). V was trimmed by 2 bases and J by 3 bases, leaving 14 bases between them. This CDR3 is built from 16 residues. CDR3: CASSIRFDTLNQPQHF. The CDR3 coding sequence is TGTGCCAGTAGTATACGGTTCGATACCCTCAATCAGCCCCAGCATTTT.

V usage is TRBV30 and J usage is TRBJ2-2, with no clear D. The CDR3 covers 12 residues. The germline V gene has CDR1 GTSNPN and CDR2 SVGIG (reference sequence). V dropped 7 bases and J dropped 5 bases, with 11 bases sitting between them. The CDR3 nucleotides read TGTGCCTTCCGACCTCATACCGGGGAGCTGTTTTTT. Amino acids: CAFRPHTGELFF.

The V and J genes are TRBV7-9 and TRBJ2-7; D unclear. Germline lookup yields CDR1 SEHNR and CDR2 FQNEAQ (reference sequence). V was shortened by 2 bases and J by 7 bases, with 12 bases between the two germline ends. This CDR3 region has 13 residues. The CDR3 DNA follows: TGTGCCAGCAGCTTAACCGGGTTGATTGAGCAGTACTTC. Translated, it gives CASSLTGLIEQYF.

This chain joins TRBV7-3 and TRBJ2-7; the D is unclear. CDR3 length: 11 amino acids. Trimming removed 4 bases from V and 12 bases from J, with 13 bases in between. The germline V gene encodes CDR1 SGHTA and CDR2 FQGTGA. CDR3 residues: CASSSPPLWYF. DNA of the CDR3: TGTGCCAGCAGCTCGCCCCCTCTGTGGTACTTC.

The V gene is TRBV19, the J gene TRBJ2-1, with 11 nucleotides matching TRBD2. The CDR3 covers 19 residues. From germline, CDR1 is LNHDA and CDR2 SQIVND (reference sequence). The ends lost 4 bases at V and 3 bases at J; junction bases unmatched: 14. The CDR3, as DNA: TGTGCCAGTAGTAGAGGGACTAGCGGAACCCGGGGCTTCTACAATGAGCAGTTCTTC. Translation gives CASSRGTSGTRGFYNEQFF.

The chain carries TRBV9 and TRBJ2-3; D tentatively reads TRBD1 or TRBD2 (6 bases each). Deletions cut 0 bases from V and 6 bases from J, with 17 bases between. Germline V gene sequence: CDR1 SGDLS, CDR2 YYNGEE. The CDR3 covers 16 residues. The DNA of the CDR3 is TGTGCCAGCAGCGTAGAGGGGGGAGGATCGTGGGATACGCAGTATTTT. As protein: CASSVEGGGSWDTQYF.

The V gene is TRBV28, the J gene TRBJ2-7; 9 nucleotides agree with TRBD1. The CDR3 spans 16 residues. The junction had 11 bases not matched to a gene; V was cut back by 4 bases and J by 4 bases. Germline lookup yields CDR1 MDHEN and CDR2 SYDVKM. DNA of the CDR3: TGTGCCAGCAGTTCGTACCGGGACAGGGCTTTTTACGAGCAGTACTTC. Encoded protein: CASSSYRDRAFYEQYF. The whole variable domain, filled in from reference TRBV28 and TRBJ2-7, reads DVKVTQSSRYLVKRTGEKVFLECVQDMDHENMFWYRQDPGLGLRLIYFSYDVKMKEKGDIPEGYSVSREKKERFSLILESASTNQTSMYLCASSSYRDRAFYEQYFGPGTRLTVT.

The chain is built from TRBV6-5 and TRBJ1-1; 7 bases match TRBD1. Trimming took 2 bases from V and 11 from J; bases not matched to a gene: 8. Germline lookup yields CDR1 MNHEY and CDR2 SVGAGI. CDR3 size: 13 residues. CDR3 sequence reads: CASSYAGDSGAFF. Written as DNA, the CDR3 is TGTGCCAGCAGTTACGCCGGGGACAGCGGGGCTTTCTTT.

V usage is TRBV6-1 and J usage is TRBJ1-5; D unresolved. V was trimmed by 2 bases and J by 2 bases, leaving 13 bases between them. The germline gives CDR1 MNHNS, CDR2 SASEGT. CDR3 size: 16 residues. CDR3 region: CASSEWVLNRNQPQHF. DNA of the CDR3: TGTGCCAGCAGTGAATGGGTACTGAATCGCAATCAGCCCCAGCATTTT.

V gene TRBV4-1 combines with J gene TRBJ1-4; D call uncertain. The CDR3 has 15 amino acids. Germline V gene sequence: CDR1 MGHRA, CDR2 YSYEKL. Trimming stripped 3 bases from V and 7 bases from J, with 15 bases between. The CDR3 DNA is TGCGCCAGCAGCCAGTCAGTCGCGGGGTTTGAAAAACTGTTTTTT. It yields the protein CASSQSVAGFEKLFF.

CDR3 DNA: TGTGCCAGCAGCTTAGGCCTGACGGGGTCTAATGAAAAACTGTTTTTT. The encoded protein is CASSLGLTGSNEKLFF. The chain recombines TRBV13 with TRBJ1-4; D gene ambiguous. The germline CDR1 and CDR2 sequences are PRHDT and FYEKMQ (reference sequence). Trimming left V 0 bases short and J 3 bases short, with 11 bases between. The CDR3 is 16 residues long.

This clone occurred once. V and J are TRBV4-3 and TRBJ2-1, with 8 bases aligning to TRBD2. After removal of 4 bases from V and 9 bases from J, the junction contained 5 bases not matched to a gene. The CDR3 sequence is 13 residues long. The germline gives CDR1 LGHNA, CDR2 YSLEER. Written as DNA, the CDR3 is TGCGCCAGCAGCCCACGGGGGGGCGGTGAGCAGTTCTTC. It encodes CASSPRGGGEQFF.

V and J are TRBV7-9 and TRBJ1-6, with TRBD1 identical over 10 bases. The CDR3 is 14 amino acids. Unmatched junction bases numbered 5, after V lost 6 bases and J lost 9 bases. CDR1 is SEHNR, CDR2 FQNEAQ, per germline (reference sequence). The CDR3 DNA follows: TGTGCCAGCAGGCTAGGGGACAGGGGTTCACCCCTCCACTTT. Protein: CASRLGDRGSPLHF.

The rearrangement uses TRBV5-1 and TRBJ2-1; 12 bases line up with TRBD1. CDR1 is SGHRS and CDR2 is YFSETQ in the germline V gene. The length of the CDR3 is 16 residues. The junction had 12 bases not matched to a gene; V was cut back by 6 bases and J by 8 bases. As DNA, the CDR3 is TGCGCCAGCACCACTCAACCGGGACAGGGGGCAGATGAGCAGTTCTTC. Its protein product is CASTTQPGQGADEQFF.